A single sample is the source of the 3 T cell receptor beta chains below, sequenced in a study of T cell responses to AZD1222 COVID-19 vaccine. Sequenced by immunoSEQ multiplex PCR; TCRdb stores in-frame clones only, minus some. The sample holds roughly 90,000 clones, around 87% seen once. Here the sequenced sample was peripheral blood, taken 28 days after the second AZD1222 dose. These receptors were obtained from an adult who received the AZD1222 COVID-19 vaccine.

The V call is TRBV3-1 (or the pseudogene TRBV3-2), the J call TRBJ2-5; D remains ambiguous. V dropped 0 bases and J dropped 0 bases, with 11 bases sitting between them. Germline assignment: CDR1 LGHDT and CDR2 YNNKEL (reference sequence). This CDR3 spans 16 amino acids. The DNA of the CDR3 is TGTGCCAGCAGCCAAGAACTCTTCCGGGACCAAGAGACCCAGTACTTC. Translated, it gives CASSQELFRDQETQYF.

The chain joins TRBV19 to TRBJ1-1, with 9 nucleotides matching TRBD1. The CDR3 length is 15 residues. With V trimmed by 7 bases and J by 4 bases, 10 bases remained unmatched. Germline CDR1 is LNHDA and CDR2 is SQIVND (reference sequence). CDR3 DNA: TGTGCCAGTACCCTCTGGACAGGGGCTGGCACTGAAGCTTTCTTT. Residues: CASTLWTGAGTEAFF.

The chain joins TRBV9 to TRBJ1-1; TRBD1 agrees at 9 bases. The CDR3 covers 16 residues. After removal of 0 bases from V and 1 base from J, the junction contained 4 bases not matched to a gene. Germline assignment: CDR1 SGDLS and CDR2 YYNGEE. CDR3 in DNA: TGTGCCAGCAGCGTAGGTTTGGGACAGGGGAACACTGAAGCTTTCTTT. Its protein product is CASSVGLGQGNTEAFF. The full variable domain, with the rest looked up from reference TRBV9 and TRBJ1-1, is DSGVTQTPKHLITATGQRVTLRCSPRSGDLSVYWYQQSLDQGLQFLIQYYNGEERAKGNILERFSAQQFPDLHSELNLSSLELGDSALYFCASSVGLGQGNTEAFFGQGTRLTVV.